One sample yielded the 27 T cell receptor beta chains listed below, sequenced in a study of blood T cell repertoires in COVID-19. Data came from immunoSEQ multiplex PCR; TCRdb stores just in-frame clones and leaves some out. The data contain 400,000 to 450,000 clones, 90% of them seen just once; the ten biggest clones take up around 0.6%. Material for sequencing was PBMCs or T cells enriched from blood (not recorded which). The origin of the receptors is a man younger than 35 who had recovered from COVID-19.

V and J are TRBV4-1 and TRBJ1-3; D is unclear. The CDR3 runs to 15 residues. V lost 2 bases to trimming and J lost 3 bases, with 11 bases between them. Germline V gene sequence: CDR1 MGHRA, CDR2 YSYEKL. The CDR3 nucleotides are TGCGCCAGCAGCCAACCGGTCCTAGTTGGAAACACCATATATTTT. Residues: CASSQPVLVGNTIYF.

The gene calls are TRBV3-1 (or the pseudogene TRBV3-2) and TRBJ1-1; 7 bases are a match to TRBD1. This CDR3 contains 13 residues. V was clipped by 4 bases and J by 7 bases; unmatched bases: 6. CDR1 LGHDT and CDR2 YNNKEL come from the germline V gene (reference sequence). Here the CDR3 DNA reads TGTGCCAGCAGCCGAGACAGGGTCGGTGAAGCTTTCTTT. Translating it yields CASSRDRVGEAFF.

The chain has TRBV4-1 and TRBJ1-6; D perhaps matches TRBD1 (6 bases). This CDR3 is 16 amino acids long. CDR1 is MGHRA and CDR2 is YSYEKL in the germline V gene. V shed 2 bases and J shed 8 bases, with 16 bases lying between them. This chain's CDR3 is CASSQTGKGGYSPLHF. CDR3 DNA sequence: TGCGCCAGCAGCCAAACAGGGAAAGGGGGATATTCACCCCTCCACTTT.

This sequence joins TRBV7-9 and TRBJ1-4, with 9 bases fitting TRBD1. Germline trimming cut 4 bases from V and 5 bases from J; bases unmatched to any gene: 5. The CDR3 length is 15 residues. CDR1 SEHNR and CDR2 FQNEAQ come from the germline V gene (reference sequence). CDR3 bases: TGTGCCAGCAGCTGGACAGGGGTATTGAATGAAAAACTGTTTTTT. Translation gives CASSWTGVLNEKLFF.

V usage is TRBV6-5 and J usage is TRBJ1-2; TRBD1 matches at 8 bases. Losses at the gene ends were 6 bases for V and 4 bases for J; bases not matched to a gene: 7. The CDR3 has 14 residues. Germline V gene sequence: CDR1 MNHEY, CDR2 SVGAGI. CDR3: CASRGPGTGYGYTF. Here the CDR3 DNA reads TGTGCCAGCAGAGGCCCCGGGACAGGCTATGGCTACACCTTC.

V is TRBV7-8 and J is TRBJ2-2; TRBD2 matches 11 bases. Germline V gene data show CDR1 as SGHVS and CDR2 as FQNEAQ. The V segment lost 0 bases and the J segment 6 bases; nucleotides outside the gene matches: 6. This CDR3 is 17 amino acids long. The CDR3 reads CASSLAGLAGGAGELFF. The CDR3 DNA reads as TGTGCCAGCAGCTTAGCTGGGCTAGCGGGAGGCGCCGGGGAGCTGTTTTTT.

The rearrangement links TRBV27 to TRBJ2-7; possible D gene TRBD1, 5 bases. The germline V gene encodes CDR1 MNHEY and CDR2 SMNVEV (reference sequence). CDR3 length equals 13 residues. Trimming left V 4 bases short and J 3 bases short, with 10 bases between. The CDR3 protein is CASSSYRIYEQYF. CDR3 sequence (DNA): TGTGCCAGCAGTTCATACAGGATCTACGAGCAGTACTTC.

This clone was recorded only once. The chain is built from TRBV10-1 and TRBJ2-1; D is ambiguous. Germline CDR1 reads WNHNN; CDR2 reads SYGVQD (reference sequence). V was cut by 2 bases and J by 8 bases, with 16 bases left in between. This CDR3 region has 15 residues. The CDR3, as DNA: TGCGCCAGCAGTGAGAGGCCCCCTCCCCGGGATGAGCAGTTCTTC. Translated: CASSERPPPRDEQFF.

This chain joins TRBV27 and TRBJ1-2, with a possible D match to TRBD1 (6 bases). CDR1 and CDR2 from the germline V gene are MNHEY and SMNVEV (reference sequence). Trimming pared 1 base from V and 7 bases from J, leaving 10 bases between. The CDR3 loop spans 13 amino acids. In DNA, the CDR3 is TGTGCCAGCAGTTTATTGGGGGGGCGTGGCTACACCTTC. As protein: CASSLLGGRGYTF.

Only one count was recorded for this clone. CDR3 coding DNA: TGTGCCAGCAGCCGGGCGGGAGCCCCTGTAGAGACCCAGTACTTC. It encodes CASSRAGAPVETQYF. The chain employs TRBV2 and TRBJ2-5; 7 nucleotides line up with TRBD2. The CDR3 runs to 15 residues. V lost 6 bases to trimming and J lost 4 bases; unmatched junction nucleotides: 11. Germline values: CDR1 SNHLY, CDR2 FYNNEI. Complete variable domain (other parts from reference TRBV2 and TRBJ2-5): EPEVTQTPSHQVTQMGQEVILRCVPISNHLYFYWYRQILGQKVEFLVSFYNNEISEKSEIFDDQFSVERPDGSNFTLKIRSTKLEDSAMYFCASSRAGAPVETQYFGPGTRLLVL.

This clone was picked up one time. This chain joins TRBV11-3 and TRBJ1-1; TRBD1 is a possible D gene (6 bases). Deletions cut 4 bases from V and 1 base from J, with 10 bases between. This CDR3 is 14 amino acids long. Germline CDR1 SGHNT, CDR2 YENEEA. CDR3 in amino acids: CASSSGQQNTEAFF. In DNA, the CDR3 is TGTGCCAGCAGCTCGGGACAACAGAACACTGAAGCTTTCTTT. Complete variable domain (other parts from reference TRBV11-3 and TRBJ1-1): EAGVVQSPRYKIIEKKQPVAFWCNPISGHNTLYWYLQNLGQGPELLIRYENEEAVDDSQLPKDRFSAERLKGVDSTLKIQPAELGDSAVYLCASSSGQQNTEAFFGQGTRLTVV.

The chain uses TRBV24-1 and TRBJ1-1; D ambiguous. Trimming took off 2 bases at V and 11 bases at J, with 11 bases between the two ends. Looked up from germline, CDR1 is KGHDR and CDR2 is SFDVKD. There are 12 residues in the CDR3. CDR3 protein: CATSDSSGEAFF. CDR3 nucleotide sequence: TGTGCCACCAGTGATTCCTCCGGAGAGGCTTTCTTT.

The table lists this clone with many counts. This chain uses TRBV5-6 with TRBJ2-5, with 7 bases that match TRBD1. Germline V CDR1 and CDR2: SGHDT, YYEEEE. The CDR3 sequence is 15 residues long. V was pared by 4 bases and J by 3 bases, with 9 bases of the junction left unmatched. The CDR3 coding sequence is TGTGCCAGCAGCATCCGAAGGACAGGTAAAGAGACCCAGTACTTC. Encoded protein: CASSIRRTGKETQYF.

V is TRBV19 and J is TRBJ2-7, with 8 bases that match TRBD1. With 5 bases clipped from V and 1 base from J, the junction kept 7 bases outside the gene matches. Looked up from germline, CDR1 is LNHDA and CDR2 is SQIVND (reference sequence). The CDR3 totals 15 residues. Written as DNA, the CDR3 is TGTGCCAGTAGTTCCGCCGGGACAGGTTCCTACGAGCAGTACTTC. Protein sequence: CASSSAGTGSYEQYF.

This clone has a single count. This chain links TRBV11-3 with TRBJ1-1; TRBD1 might be the D (5 bases). V lost 5 bases to trimming and J lost 7 bases, with 20 bases between them. CDR1 SGHNT and CDR2 YENEEA come from the germline V gene. The CDR3 consists of 15 residues. The CDR3 DNA follows: TGTGCCAGCAGCCCTAAGGTCCGACAGCAAAGTGAAGCTTTCTTT. Translation: CASSPKVRQQSEAFF.

This sequence joins TRBV11-2 and TRBJ2-5, with a weak D call TRBD1 (6 bases). CDR3 size: 15 residues. Germline lookup yields CDR1 SGHAT and CDR2 FQNNGV. Between the trimmed V and J ends, which lost 6 bases and 3 bases, there was a span of 17 bases. The CDR3 region is CASSVGTTGKETQYF. CDR3 sequence (DNA): TGTGCCAGCAGTGTAGGGACAACCGGCAAAGAGACCCAGTACTTC.

The chain employs TRBV28 and TRBJ1-3, with 7 bases identical to TRBD1. The length of the CDR3 is 16 residues. Per the germline V gene, CDR1 is MDHEN and CDR2 is SYDVKM. Germline trimming cut 5 bases from V and 0 bases from J; bases unmatched to any gene: 7. The CDR3 is CASSKFRGNSGNTIYF. DNA for the CDR3: TGTGCCAGCAGTAAGTTCAGGGGGAACTCTGGAAACACCATATATTTT.

The V call is TRBV11-1, the J call TRBJ2-1, with D possibly being TRBD2 (5 bases). This CDR3 has 16 residues. Germline V gene data show CDR1 as SGHAT and CDR2 as FQDESV (reference sequence). V lost 5 bases and J lost 0, with 14 bases in between. The CDR3 region is CASSGTGKSSYNEQFF. The CDR3 bases are TGTGCCAGCAGCGGAACCGGGAAAAGCTCCTACAATGAGCAGTTCTTC.

This chain links TRBV9 with TRBJ2-7, with 12 nucleotides matching TRBD2. CDR3 size: 15 residues. In germline, CDR1 is SGDLS, CDR2 YYNGEE. The V and J ends lost 3 bases and 4 bases, in that order; junction bases with no gene match: 5. This CDR3 reads CASSAGTSGFYEQYF. CDR3 nucleotide sequence: TGTGCCAGCAGCGCCGGGACTAGCGGGTTTTACGAGCAGTACTTC.

This clone was counted a single time. This rearrangement joins TRBV27 to TRBJ2-3, with TRBD1 identical over 8 bases. V was clipped by 8 bases and J by 5 bases; unmatched bases: 9. This CDR3 comprises 14 residues. In germline, CDR1 is MNHEY, CDR2 SMNVEV (reference sequence). Here the CDR3 DNA reads TGTGCCAGCGGGGACAGGAGTGGTGGAGATACGCAGTATTTT. Protein product: CASGDRSGGDTQYF.

This chain links TRBV6-2 or TRBV6-3 with TRBJ2-7; D is uncertain. Deletions cut 6 bases from V and 1 base from J, with 7 bases between. Germline loops: CDR1 MNHEY, CDR2 SVGEGT. This CDR3 has 12 amino acids. The CDR3 DNA reads as TGTGCCAGCAGCCCCAGTTCCTACGAGCAGTACTTC. It yields the protein CASSPSSYEQYF.

This clone has a single count. This rearrangement joins TRBV7-9 to TRBJ1-1; 8 bases are shared with TRBD1. Germline lookup yields CDR1 SEHNR and CDR2 FQNEAQ (reference sequence). V lost 7 bases to trimming and J lost 2 bases; unmatched junction nucleotides: 12. This CDR3 has 16 amino acids. The CDR3 coding sequence is TGTGCCAGCACCACGTTCCTCGGACAGGGAAACACTGAAGCTTTCTTT. As protein: CASTTFLGQGNTEAFF.

The chain employs TRBV7-2 and TRBJ1-1; 7 bases line up with TRBD1. The V gene's germline CDR1 is SGHTA and CDR2 FQGNSA. CDR3 length equals 14 residues. V trimming: 5 bases; J trimming: 5 bases; junction bases outside the gene matches: 8. The DNA for the CDR3 is TGTGCCAGCAGCAAAGGACAGGTGCCAACTGAAGCTTTCTTT. This gives the protein CASSKGQVPTEAFF.

J is TRBJ1-3 and V is TRBV15, with D possibly TRBD1 on 6 matching bases. Germline CDR1 reads LNHNV; CDR2 reads YYDKDF (reference sequence). The CDR3 consists of 18 residues. The V end lost 2 bases, the J end lost 4 bases, and 21 bases lay between the germline ends. CDR3 residues: CATSRNPVGGAKGNTIYF. The CDR3 bases are TGTGCCACCAGCAGAAATCCAGTCGGGGGGGCAAAGGGAAACACCATATATTTT.

The chain is built from TRBV20-1 and TRBJ2-7; tentatively, D is TRBD1 (6 bases). The CDR3 has 12 residues. CDR1 DFQATT and CDR2 SNEGSKA come from the germline V gene (reference sequence). Trimming shortened V by 3 bases and J by 5 bases, and 11 bases separated the two germline ends. The CDR3 sequence: CSASVTGNEQYF. In nucleotides, the CDR3 is TGCAGTGCTAGTGTGACAGGCAACGAGCAGTACTTC.

The rearrangement uses TRBV18 and TRBJ2-5; 8 nucleotides agree with TRBD1. Losses at the gene ends were 3 bases for V and 5 bases for J; bases not matched to a gene: 8. Looked up from germline, CDR1 is KGHSH and CDR2 is LQKENI. This CDR3 region has 15 residues. The CDR3 loop reads CASSPPQGARETQYF. The CDR3 region has the DNA TGTGCCAGCTCACCTCCCCAGGGGGCGCGCGAGACCCAGTACTTC.

The rearrangement joins TRBV5-6 to TRBJ1-2; weak D call: TRBD1 (5 bases). This CDR3 region has 15 residues. Germline CDR1 SGHDT, CDR2 YYEEEE. The ends were cut back, 1 base at V and 3 bases at J, with 13 bases in the middle. The CDR3 DNA follows: TGTGCCAGCAGCTTGAGTAAACTGGGGCACTATGGCTACACCTTC. Translated: CASSLSKLGHYGYTF.